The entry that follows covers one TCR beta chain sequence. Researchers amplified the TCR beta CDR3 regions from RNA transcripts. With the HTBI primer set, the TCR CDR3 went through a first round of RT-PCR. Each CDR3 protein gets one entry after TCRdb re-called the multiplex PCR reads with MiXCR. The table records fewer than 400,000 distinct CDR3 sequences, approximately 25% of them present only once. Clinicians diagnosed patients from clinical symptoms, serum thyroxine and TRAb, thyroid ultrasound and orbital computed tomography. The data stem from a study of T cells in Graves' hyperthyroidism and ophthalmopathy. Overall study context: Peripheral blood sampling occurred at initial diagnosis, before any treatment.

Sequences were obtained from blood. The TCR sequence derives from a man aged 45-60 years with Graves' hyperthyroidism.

Here the CDR3 reads CASSSTYGYTF. The CDR3 DNA is TGTGCCAGCAGTTCAACCTATGGCTACACCTTC. This rearrangement joins TRBV12-3 or TRBV12-4 to TRBJ1-2; D uncertain. The CDR3 is 11 residues long. The V end lost 4 bases, the J end lost 4 bases, and 4 bases lay between the germline ends.